This T cell receptor beta chain was recorded in a study of T cell repertoires in cytomegalovirus infection. Study-wide results and limits: Dominating the ex vivo response were TCR beta clonotypes that were CMV-specific and HLA-C-restricted.

Remarks on this clonotype: The antigen remains undetermined.

TCRdb re-derived calls from the reads in MiXCR, one entry per CDR3 protein. Of around 100,000 distinct CDR3 sequences listed, around 22% are singletons. The sequenced material came from CD8+ T cells from PBMCs. The receptor was isolated from a human donor in good health (CMV status not recorded). Some clones in this sample may be carry-over from other donors' samples.

The CDR3, as DNA: TGTGCCAGCAGTTTAGAAACAGGGGGAAAGGACACTGAAGCTTTCTTT. This codes for CASSLETGGKDTEAFF. The gene calls are TRBV12-3 or TRBV12-4 and TRBJ1-1; TRBD1 matches 8 bases. V lost 1 base to trimming and J lost 3 bases; unmatched junction nucleotides: 7. This CDR3 has 16 residues.